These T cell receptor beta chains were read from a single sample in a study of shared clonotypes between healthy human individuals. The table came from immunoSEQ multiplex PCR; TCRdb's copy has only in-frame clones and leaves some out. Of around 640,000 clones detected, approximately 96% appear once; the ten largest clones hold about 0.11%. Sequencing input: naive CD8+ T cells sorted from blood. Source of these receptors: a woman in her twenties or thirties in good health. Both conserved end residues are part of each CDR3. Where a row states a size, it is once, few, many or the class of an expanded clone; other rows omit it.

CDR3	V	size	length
CASSLKNRGPEWNTGELFF	TRBV5-1	-	19
CASSFGTGELFF	TRBV5-1	-	12
CATRLAGGLNNEQFF	TRBV27	-	15
CASSLFSSYNEQFF	TRBV28	once	14
CASKDTGELFF	TRBV28	-	11
CASSLAGLNTEAFF	TRBV7-9	-	14
CASSSSQGTEQYF	TRBV7-8	-	13
CASSSPAPLSGTLPRNQYF	TRBV2	-	19
CASSVAIESPSQYF	TRBV9	-	14
CASTEAGQGSTDTQYF	TRBV11-1	-	16
CASSLGLNEQFF	TRBV5-6	-	12
CATSRDPWTGANYGYTF	TRBV15	-	17
CASSTTLSGTSGLNEQFF	TRBV19	-	18
CASSSVRGNTEAFF	TRBV28	-	14
CATSRDYPLELFF	TRBV15	-	13
CAWAGGGPQETQYF	TRBV30	-	14
CASSSGTGRSYEQYF	TRBV28	-	15
CASSLQNSYEQYF	TRBV28	-	13
CASSAPRNTEAFF	TRBV9	few	13
CASSFRGEQFF	TRBV27	-	11
CASSLSSPGQGTQETQYF	TRBV28	-	18
CASSQEGTGYTGNTIYF	TRBV4-1	-	17
CASSLWEGPYNEQFF	TRBV7-9	-	15
CASSLTTGRREAFF	TRBV11-2	-	14
CATSSIGTEAFF	TRBV15	-	12
CASSLSRDGYNYGYTF	TRBV28	-	16
CASSYPSSPEQYF	TRBV6-5	once	13
CAGEKDDREALDEQFF	TRBV30	-	16
CASSQRTGPTPNYGYTF	TRBV4-1	once	17
CSVGGGSLYEQYF	TRBV29-1	once	13
CASSLDRRGFQETQYF	TRBV5-1	-	16
CASSLGRDEQFF	TRBV27	-	12
CASRHGLAGVNEQFF	TRBV27	-	15
CASSSREQTDTQYF	TRBV6-6	-	14
CASSQRGASTEAFF	TRBV4-1	-	14
CATSRDTSYNEQFF	TRBV4-1	-	14